This passage covers 10 T cell receptor beta chains from one sample sequenced in a study of blood T cell repertoires in COVID-19. Method: immunoSEQ multiplex PCR; TCRdb's copy keeps in-frame clones and lacks some. Of some 200,000 clones listed, approximately 80% are singletons. Sequenced material: peripheral blood. All receptors come from a human donor in a cohort sampled during active COVID-19.

The chain employs TRBV19 and TRBJ2-4; the match to TRBD1 covers 7 bases. J gave up 1 base and V 5 bases, and 5 bases lay outside the gene matches. From germline, CDR1 is LNHDA and CDR2 SQIVND (reference sequence). The CDR3 is 15 residues long. CDR3 in DNA: TGTGCCAGTAGTCCCGACAGGGAGGCCAAAAACATTCAGTACTTC. It specifies CASSPDREAKNIQYF. The whole variable domain, remainder taken from reference TRBV19 and TRBJ2-4, is DGGITQSPKYLFRKEGQNVTLSCEQNLNHDAMYWYRQDPGQGLRLIYYSQIVNDFQKGDIAEGYSVSREKKESFPLTVTSAQKNPTAFYLCASSPDREAKNIQYFGAGTRLSVL.

This chain links TRBV28 with TRBJ2-7; no definite D call. Between the trimmed V and J ends, which lost 6 bases and 2 bases, there was a span of 17 bases. This CDR3 spans 15 amino acids. Germline CDR1 is MDHEN and CDR2 is SYDVKM. The CDR3 sequence is CASRSRHLPTYEQYF. The CDR3 DNA sequence: TGTGCCAGCAGGTCCCGACACCTACCCACCTACGAGCAGTACTTC.

V gene TRBV28 combines with J gene TRBJ1-2, with a tentative D call TRBD1 (6 bases). CDR1 MDHEN and CDR2 SYDVKM come from the germline V gene. CDR3 length: 14 residues. Trimming stripped 7 bases from V and 8 bases from J, with 20 bases between. CDR3 DNA sequence: TGTGCCAGCAACCTACAGGGCCCGTATGGGGGCTACACCTTC. This translates into CASNLQGPYGGYTF.

This clone was picked up a small number of times. The chain has TRBV3-1 (or the pseudogene TRBV3-2) and TRBJ2-7, with D hard to call. The germline CDR1 and CDR2 sequences are LGHDT and YNNKEL (reference sequence). V was cut by 3 bases and J by 5 bases, with 14 bases left in between. This CDR3 spans 14 amino acids. Here the CDR3 reads CASSHGPPAHEQYF. The CDR3 coding sequence is TGTGCCAGCAGCCACGGTCCCCCTGCTCACGAGCAGTACTTC.

The chain employs TRBV5-4 and TRBJ2-5, with D perhaps TRBD2 (5 bases). This CDR3 is built from 16 residues. Germline CDR1 and CDR2: SGHNT and YYREEE (reference sequence). V shed 4 bases and J shed 5 bases, with 21 bases lying between them. The CDR3 spells CASSPALWGARETQYF. For the CDR3, the DNA is TGTGCCAGCAGCCCCGCCCTGTGGGGAGCGCGGGAGACCCAGTACTTC.

Comment on this clone: Other DNA sequences in this sample translate to the same CDR3. V usage is TRBV15 and J usage is TRBJ2-1; 11 bases fit TRBD2. CDR1 and CDR2 (germline): LNHNV, YYDKDF (reference sequence). V lost 3 bases to trimming and J lost 8 bases; unmatched junction nucleotides: 9. This CDR3 comprises 16 residues. In DNA form, the CDR3 reads TGTGCCACCAGCAGGGGTAGCGGGAGGGCGTTAGATGAGCAGTTCTTC. Protein sequence: CATSRGSGRALDEQFF.

The V call is TRBV5-1, the J call TRBJ2-1, with D unclear. The CDR3 consists of 13 residues. From germline, CDR1 is SGHRS and CDR2 YFSETQ. Between the trimmed V and J ends, which lost 3 bases and 5 bases, there was a span of 9 bases. The CDR3 nucleotides read TGCGCCAGCAGCTCCTCCCCGGACAATGAGCAGTTCTTC. Translated, it gives CASSSSPDNEQFF.

The chain combines TRBV9 with TRBJ2-2; a possible D gene is TRBD2 (5 bases). Trimming stripped 1 base from V and 4 bases from J, with 20 bases between. CDR1 is SGDLS, CDR2 YYNGEE, per germline. The CDR3 length is 18 residues. The DNA for the CDR3 is TGTGCCAGCAGCGTACCCTCCGGGCGGGCCCCGGGCACCGGGGAGCTGTTTTTT. Translation: CASSVPSGRAPGTGELFF. Combining the CDR3 with reference TRBV9 and TRBJ2-2 gives the whole variable domain DSGVTQTPKHLITATGQRVTLRCSPRSGDLSVYWYQQSLDQGLQFLIQYYNGEERAKGNILERFSAQQFPDLHSELNLSSLELGDSALYFCASSVPSGRAPGTGELFFGEGSRLTVL.

The rearrangement joins TRBV3-1 (or the pseudogene TRBV3-2) to TRBJ1-3; unclear D gene. Germline CDR1 LGHDT, CDR2 YNNKEL (reference sequence). V gave up 8 bases and J gave up 4 bases, with 15 bases separating them. The CDR3 is made up of 14 amino acids. The CDR3 sequence is CASSVRGSGNTIYF. As DNA, the CDR3 is TGTGCCAGCTCAGTTCGGGGATCCGGAAACACCATATATTTT.

The V and J genes are TRBV24-1 and TRBJ2-7; D is unclear. Germline V CDR1 and CDR2: KGHDR, SFDVKD. Trimming stripped 2 bases from V and 2 bases from J, with 9 bases between. This CDR3 region has 14 residues. CDR3 sequence: CATSDSRRPYEQYF. Written as DNA, the CDR3 is TGTGCCACCAGTGATTCCCGGCGGCCCTACGAGCAGTACTTC.